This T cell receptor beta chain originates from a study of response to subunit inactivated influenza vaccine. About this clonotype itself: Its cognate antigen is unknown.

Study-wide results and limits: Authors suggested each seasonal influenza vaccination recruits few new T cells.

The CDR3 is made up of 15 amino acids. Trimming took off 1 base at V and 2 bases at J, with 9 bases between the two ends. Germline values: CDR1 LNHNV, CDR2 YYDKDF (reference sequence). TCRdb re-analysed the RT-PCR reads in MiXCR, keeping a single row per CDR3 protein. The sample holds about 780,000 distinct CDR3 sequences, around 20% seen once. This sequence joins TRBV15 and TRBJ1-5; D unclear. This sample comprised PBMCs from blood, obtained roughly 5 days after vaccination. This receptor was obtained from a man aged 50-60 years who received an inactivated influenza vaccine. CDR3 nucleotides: TGTGCCACCAGCAGAGCGGACCTACGCAATCAGCCCCAGCATTTT. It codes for CATSRADLRNQPQHF.